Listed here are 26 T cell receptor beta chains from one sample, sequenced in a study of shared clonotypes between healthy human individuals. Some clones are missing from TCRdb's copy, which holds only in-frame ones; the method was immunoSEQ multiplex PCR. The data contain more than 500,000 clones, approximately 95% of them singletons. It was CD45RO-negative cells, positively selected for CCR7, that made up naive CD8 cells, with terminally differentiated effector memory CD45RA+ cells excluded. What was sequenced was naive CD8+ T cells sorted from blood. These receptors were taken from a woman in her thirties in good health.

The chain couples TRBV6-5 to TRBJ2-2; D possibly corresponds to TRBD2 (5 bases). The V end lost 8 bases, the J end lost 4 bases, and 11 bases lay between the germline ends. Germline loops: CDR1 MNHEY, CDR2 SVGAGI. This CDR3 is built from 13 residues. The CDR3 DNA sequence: TGTGCCAGCTTGAGGGTGGGCACCGGGGAGCTGTTTTTT. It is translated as CASLRVGTGELFF.

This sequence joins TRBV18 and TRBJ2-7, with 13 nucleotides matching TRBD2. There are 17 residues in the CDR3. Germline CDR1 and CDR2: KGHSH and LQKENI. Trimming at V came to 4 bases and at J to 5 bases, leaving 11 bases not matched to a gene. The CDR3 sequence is CASSQRTSGSWLDEQYF. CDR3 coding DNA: TGTGCCAGCTCACAGAGGACTAGCGGGAGTTGGTTGGACGAGCAGTACTTC.

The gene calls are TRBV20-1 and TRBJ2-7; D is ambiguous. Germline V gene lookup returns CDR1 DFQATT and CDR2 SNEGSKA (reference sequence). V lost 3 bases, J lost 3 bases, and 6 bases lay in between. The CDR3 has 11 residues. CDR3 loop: CSASDRYEQYF. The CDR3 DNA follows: TGCAGTGCTAGTGACCGCTACGAGCAGTACTTC.

The CDR3 nucleotides read TGTGCCAGCAGTTACATAGTATATCCGAACACCGGGGAGCTGTTTTTT. Protein: CASSYIVYPNTGELFF. The chain uses TRBV6-5 and TRBJ2-2; D is uncertain. Germline CDR1 reads MNHEY; CDR2 reads SVGAGI. V was pared by 2 bases and J by 0 bases, with 10 bases between. The CDR3 is 16 amino acids.

The CDR3: CASSLSGPSYGYTF. In DNA, the CDR3 is TGTGCCAGCAGCTTGTCAGGGCCCTCCTATGGCTACACCTTC. V usage is TRBV7-8 and J usage is TRBJ1-2; a possible D gene is TRBD1 (5 bases). The germline gives CDR1 SGHVS, CDR2 FQNEAQ. Trimming pared 3 bases from V and 4 bases from J, leaving 12 bases between. The CDR3 runs 14 residues.

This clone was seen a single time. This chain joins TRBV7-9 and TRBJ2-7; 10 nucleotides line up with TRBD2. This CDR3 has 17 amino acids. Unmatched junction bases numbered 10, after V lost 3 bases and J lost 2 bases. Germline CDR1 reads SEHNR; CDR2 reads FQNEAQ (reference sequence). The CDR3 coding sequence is TGTGCCAGCAGCTTTGTCCCTAGCGGGAGAATCGCCTACGAGCAGTACTTC. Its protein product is CASSFVPSGRIAYEQYF.

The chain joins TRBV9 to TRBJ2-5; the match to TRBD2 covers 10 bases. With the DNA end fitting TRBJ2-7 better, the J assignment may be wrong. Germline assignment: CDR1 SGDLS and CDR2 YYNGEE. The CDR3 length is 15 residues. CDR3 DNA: TGTGCCAGCAGCGCCGGACTAGCGGTAAGCTACGAGCAGTACTTC. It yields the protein CASSAGLAVSYEQYF.

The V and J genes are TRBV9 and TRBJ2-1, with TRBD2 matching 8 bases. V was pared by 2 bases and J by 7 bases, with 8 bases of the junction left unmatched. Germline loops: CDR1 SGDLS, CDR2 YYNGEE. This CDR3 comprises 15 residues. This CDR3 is CASSVVAGFKNEQFF. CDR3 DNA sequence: TGTGCCAGCAGCGTGGTAGCGGGGTTCAAGAATGAGCAGTTCTTC.

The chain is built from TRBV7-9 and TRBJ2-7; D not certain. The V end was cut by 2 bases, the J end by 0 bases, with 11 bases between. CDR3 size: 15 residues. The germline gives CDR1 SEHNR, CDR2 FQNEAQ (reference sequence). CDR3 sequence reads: CASSLPAPSSYEQYF. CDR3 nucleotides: TGTGCCAGCAGCTTACCAGCGCCAAGCTCCTACGAGCAGTACTTC.

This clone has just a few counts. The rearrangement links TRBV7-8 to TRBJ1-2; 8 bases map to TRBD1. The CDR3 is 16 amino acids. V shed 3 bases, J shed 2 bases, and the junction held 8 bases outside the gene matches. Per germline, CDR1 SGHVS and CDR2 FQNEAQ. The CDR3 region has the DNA TGTGCCAGCAGCTTGTATCGTGACAGGGGAAACTATGGCTACACCTTC. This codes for CASSLYRDRGNYGYTF.

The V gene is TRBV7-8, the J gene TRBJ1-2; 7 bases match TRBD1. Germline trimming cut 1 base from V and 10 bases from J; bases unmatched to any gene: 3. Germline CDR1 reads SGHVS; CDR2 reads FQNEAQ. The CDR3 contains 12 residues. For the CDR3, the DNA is TGTGCCAGCAGCTTAGGGGACAGAATCTACACCTTC. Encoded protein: CASSLGDRIYTF.

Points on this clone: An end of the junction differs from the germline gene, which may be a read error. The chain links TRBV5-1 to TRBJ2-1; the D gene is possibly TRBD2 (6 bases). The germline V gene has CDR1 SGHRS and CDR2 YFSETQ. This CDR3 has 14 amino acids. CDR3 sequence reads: CASSSGGSFGEQFF. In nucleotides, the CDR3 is TGTGCCAGCAGCTCCGGGGGTTCGTTTGGGGAGCAGTTCTTC.

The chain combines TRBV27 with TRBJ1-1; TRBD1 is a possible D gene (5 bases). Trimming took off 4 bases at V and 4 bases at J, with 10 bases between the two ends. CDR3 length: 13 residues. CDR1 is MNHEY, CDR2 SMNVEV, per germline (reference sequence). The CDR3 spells CASSWGAPTEAFF. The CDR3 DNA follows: TGTGCCAGCAGTTGGGGCGCACCCACTGAAGCTTTCTTT.

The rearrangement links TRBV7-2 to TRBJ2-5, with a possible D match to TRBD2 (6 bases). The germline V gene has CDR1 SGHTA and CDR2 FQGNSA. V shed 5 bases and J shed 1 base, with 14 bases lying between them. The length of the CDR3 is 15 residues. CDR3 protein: CASSATSQPQETQYF. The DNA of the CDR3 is TGTGCCAGCAGCGCTACTAGCCAACCCCAAGAGACCCAGTACTTC.

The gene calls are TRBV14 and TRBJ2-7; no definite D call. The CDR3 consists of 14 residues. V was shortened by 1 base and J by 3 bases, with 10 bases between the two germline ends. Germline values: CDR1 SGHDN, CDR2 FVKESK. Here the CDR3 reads CASSQAHLLYEQYF. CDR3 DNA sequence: TGTGCCAGCAGCCAAGCACACTTACTCTACGAGCAGTACTTC.

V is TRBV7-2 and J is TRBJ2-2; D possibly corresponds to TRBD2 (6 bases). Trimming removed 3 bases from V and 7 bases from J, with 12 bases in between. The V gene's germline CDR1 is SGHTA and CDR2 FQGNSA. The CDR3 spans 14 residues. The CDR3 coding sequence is TGTGCCAGCAGCTTTGGGACTTCGGGCGGGGAGCTGTTTTTT. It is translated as CASSFGTSGGELFF.

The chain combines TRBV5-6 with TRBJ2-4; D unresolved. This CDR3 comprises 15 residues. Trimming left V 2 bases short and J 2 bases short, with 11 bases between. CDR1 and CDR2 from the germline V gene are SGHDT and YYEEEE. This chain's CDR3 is CASSFQRYSKNIQYF. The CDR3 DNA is TGTGCCAGCAGCTTTCAGAGGTATTCCAAAAACATTCAGTACTTC.

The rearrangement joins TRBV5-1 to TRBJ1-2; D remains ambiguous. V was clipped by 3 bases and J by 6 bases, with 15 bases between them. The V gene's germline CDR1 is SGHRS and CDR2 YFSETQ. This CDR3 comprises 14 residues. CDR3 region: CASSWSSDLDGYTF. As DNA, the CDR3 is TGCGCCAGCAGCTGGAGCTCCGACCTAGATGGCTACACCTTC. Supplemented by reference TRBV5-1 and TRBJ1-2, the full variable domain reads KAGVTQTPRYLIKTRGQQVTLSCSPISGHRSVSWYQQTPGQGLQFLFEYFSETQRNKGNFPGRFSGRQFSNSRSEMNVSTLELGDSALYLCASSWSSDLDGYTFGSGTRLTVV.

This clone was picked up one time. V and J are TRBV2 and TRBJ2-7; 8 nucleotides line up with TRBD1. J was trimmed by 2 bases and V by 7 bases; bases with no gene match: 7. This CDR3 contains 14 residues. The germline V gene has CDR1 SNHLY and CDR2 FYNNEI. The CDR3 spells CASKFVGQAYEQYF. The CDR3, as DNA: TGTGCCAGCAAATTTGTGGGACAGGCCTACGAGCAGTACTTC.

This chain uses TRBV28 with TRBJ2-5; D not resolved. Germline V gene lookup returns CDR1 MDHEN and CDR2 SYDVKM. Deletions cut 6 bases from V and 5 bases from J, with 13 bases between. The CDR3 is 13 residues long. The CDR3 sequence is CASSQTTHETQYF. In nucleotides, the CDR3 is TGTGCCAGCAGCCAGACCACGCACGAGACCCAGTACTTC.

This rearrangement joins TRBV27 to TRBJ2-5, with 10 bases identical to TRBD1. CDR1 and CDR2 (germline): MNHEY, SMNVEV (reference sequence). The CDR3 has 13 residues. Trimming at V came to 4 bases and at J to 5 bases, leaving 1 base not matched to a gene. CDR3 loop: CASSSDRGETQYF. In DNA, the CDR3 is TGTGCCAGCAGTTCGGACAGGGGGGAGACCCAGTACTTC.

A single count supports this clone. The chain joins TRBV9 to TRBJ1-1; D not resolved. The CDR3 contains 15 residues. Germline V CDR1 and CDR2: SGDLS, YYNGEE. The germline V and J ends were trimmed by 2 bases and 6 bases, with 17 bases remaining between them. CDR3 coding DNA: TGTGCCAGCAGCGTTTTTCGAGGTGGAGACGCTGAAGCTTTCTTT. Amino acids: CASSVFRGGDAEAFF.

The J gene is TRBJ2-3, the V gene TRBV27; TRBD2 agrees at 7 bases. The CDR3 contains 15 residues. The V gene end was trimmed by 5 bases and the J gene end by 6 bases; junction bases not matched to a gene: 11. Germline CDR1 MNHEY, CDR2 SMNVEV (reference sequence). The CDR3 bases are TGTGCCAGCAGTCCAATTGCGGGAGTCAGGGATACGCAGTATTTT. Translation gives CASSPIAGVRDTQYF.

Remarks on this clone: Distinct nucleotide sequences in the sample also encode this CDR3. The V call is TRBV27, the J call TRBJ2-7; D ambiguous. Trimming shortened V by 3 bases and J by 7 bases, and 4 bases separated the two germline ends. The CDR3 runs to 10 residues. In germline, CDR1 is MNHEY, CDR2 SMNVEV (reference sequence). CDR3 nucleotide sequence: TGTGCCAGCAGTTTGGGGGAGCAGTACTTC. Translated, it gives CASSLGEQYF.

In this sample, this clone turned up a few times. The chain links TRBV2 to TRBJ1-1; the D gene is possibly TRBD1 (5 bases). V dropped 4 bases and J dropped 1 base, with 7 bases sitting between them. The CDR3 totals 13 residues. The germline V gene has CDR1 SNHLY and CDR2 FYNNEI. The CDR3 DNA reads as TGTGCCAGCAGTGCCGGGGGGAACACTGAAGCTTTCTTT. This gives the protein CASSAGGNTEAFF. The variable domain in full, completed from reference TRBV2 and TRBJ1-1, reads EPEVTQTPSHQVTQMGQEVILRCVPISNHLYFYWYRQILGQKVEFLVSFYNNEISEKSEIFDDQFSVERPDGSNFTLKIRSTKLEDSAMYFCASSAGGNTEAFFGQGTRLTVV.

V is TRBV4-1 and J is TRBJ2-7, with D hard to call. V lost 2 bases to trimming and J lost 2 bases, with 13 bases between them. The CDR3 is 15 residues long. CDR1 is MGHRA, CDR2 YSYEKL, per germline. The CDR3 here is CASSQRGTETYEQYF. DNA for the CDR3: TGCGCCAGCAGCCAAAGAGGCACAGAAACCTACGAGCAGTACTTC.